Listed below are T cell receptor beta chains from one sample, sequenced in a study of T cells after yellow fever vaccination. TCRdb processed the 5' RACE reads anew with MiXCR; each CDR3 protein has one entry. The sample lists 200,000 to 300,000 distinct CDR3 sequences, 3.6% occurring once. Source: PBMCs, taken 15 days after the yellow fever booster vaccination. These receptors were collected from a man between 18 and 35 years old who received the YFV17D yellow fever vaccine. Each CDR3 is given with its conserved first and last residue. A D gene is named only where the DNA matches it firmly. Expanded clones are given a class, and other clones once, few, many or no size at all.

V gene: TRBV4-3
J gene: TRBJ2-1
D gene: NA
clone size: many
CDR3 DNA: TGCGCCAGCAGCCAAGATCCGGGGCCCTACAATGAGCAGTTCTTC
CDR3 protein: CASSQDPGPYNEQFF

V gene: TRBV15
J gene: TRBJ1-1
D gene: NA
clone size: many
CDR3 DNA: TGTGCCACCAGCAGAGATGGCACGAAAGCTTTCTTT
CDR3 protein: CATSRDGTKAFF

V gene: TRBV11-2
J gene: TRBJ2-5
D gene: NA
clone size: many
CDR3 DNA: TGTGCCAGCAGCCAACTAGGGTCCCAAGAGACCCAGTACTTC
CDR3 protein: CASSQLGSQETQYF

V gene: TRBV7-9
J gene: TRBJ2-3
D gene: NA
clone size: many
CDR3 DNA: TGTGCCAGCAGCTTCAGACACGGGAAGTTGAATACGCAGTATTTT
CDR3 protein: CASSFRHGKLNTQYF

V gene: TRBV5-1
J gene: TRBJ2-3
D gene: NA
clone size: many
CDR3 DNA: TGCGCCAGCAGCTTGGCCGGGGGGCTAGATACGCAGTATTTT
CDR3 protein: CASSLAGGLDTQYF

V gene: TRBV4-3
J gene: TRBJ2-2
D gene: NA
clone size: few
CDR3 DNA: TGCGCCAGCAGCCAAGATAGCGTGGCGGGGTCCGGCACCGGGGAGCTGTTTTTT
CDR3 protein: CASSQDSVAGSGTGELFF

V gene: TRBV20-1
J gene: TRBJ2-1
D gene: NA
clone size: many
CDR3 DNA: TGCAGTACAGTGGGGGAGCTACCATCCCTCAATGAGCAGTTCTTC
CDR3 protein: CSTVGELPSLNEQFF

V gene: TRBV18
J gene: TRBJ2-5
D gene: NA
clone size: many
CDR3 DNA: TGTGCCAGCTCACCACCGTTAAGTGGGGCCGCGGAGACCCAGTACTTC
CDR3 protein: CASSPPLSGAAETQYF

V gene: TRBV5-1
J gene: TRBJ2-1
D gene: TRBD1
clone size: many
CDR3 DNA: TGCGCCAGCAGCTTGGTAACAGGGGCGGATGAGCAGTTCTTC
CDR3 protein: CASSLVTGADEQFF

V gene: TRBV9
J gene: TRBJ1-5
D gene: NA
clone size: many
CDR3 DNA: TGTGCCAGCAGCGTGGCAGGGTCGGGTCAGCCCCAGCATTTT
CDR3 protein: CASSVAGSGQPQHF

V gene: TRBV11-3
J gene: TRBJ1-5
D gene: NA
clone size: many
CDR3 DNA: TGTGCCAGCAGCTTAGACAGGCAGGTCAATCAGCCCCAGCATTTT
CDR3 protein: CASSLDRQVNQPQHF

V gene: TRBV4-1
J gene: TRBJ1-5
D gene: TRBD1
clone size: many
CDR3 DNA: TGCGCCAGCACCAGGACAGGGGATAGCAATCAGCCCCAGCATTTT
CDR3 protein: CASTRTGDSNQPQHF

V gene: TRBV19
J gene: TRBJ2-5
D gene: TRBD2
clone size: many
CDR3 DNA: TGTGCCAGTACGACTAGCGGGGGCCAAGAGACCCAGTACTTC
CDR3 protein: CASTTSGGQETQYF

V gene: TRBV5-5
J gene: TRBJ1-2
D gene: NA
clone size: NA
CDR3 DNA: TGTGCCAGCAGCTTGGACAGGTCTAGCTATGGCTACACCTTC
CDR3 protein: CASSLDRSSYGYTF

V gene: TRBV20-1
J gene: TRBJ2-3
D gene: NA
clone size: many
CDR3 DNA: TGCAGTGCTCCCCAGCTGGGGGACACGAACCCGGCAGATACGCAGTATTTT
CDR3 protein: CSAPQLGDTNPADTQYF

V gene: TRBV12-3/TRBV12-4
J gene: TRBJ1-5
D gene: NA
clone size: many
CDR3 DNA: TGTGCCAGCAGTTCTGAAAGCAATCAGCCCCAGCATTTT
CDR3 protein: CASSSESNQPQHF

V gene: TRBV20-1
J gene: TRBJ1-2
D gene: TRBD1
clone size: few
CDR3 DNA: TGCAGTGCTAGAGCCGGTGACAGGGCGGGTGGCTACACCTTC
CDR3 protein: CSARAGDRAGGYTF

V gene: TRBV4-1
J gene: TRBJ1-1
D gene: NA
clone size: many
CDR3 DNA: TGCGCCAGCAGCCACCGGGGGAAGACGGCAGAGGACACTGAAGCTTTCTTT
CDR3 protein: CASSHRGKTAEDTEAFF

V gene: TRBV29-1
J gene: TRBJ2-3
D gene: TRBD2
clone size: many
CDR3 DNA: TGCAGCGTGGGGGGGTATACAGATACGCAGTATTTT
CDR3 protein: CSVGGYTDTQYF

V gene: TRBV4-3
J gene: TRBJ1-5
D gene: NA
clone size: many
CDR3 DNA: TGCGCCAGCAGCCAAGACTTCGGGACACTGTATCAGCCCCAGCATTTT
CDR3 protein: CASSQDFGTLYQPQHF

V gene: TRBV7-9
J gene: TRBJ1-2
D gene: NA
clone size: many
CDR3 DNA: TGTGCCAGCAGCGTACAGGGCTATGGCTACACCTTC
CDR3 protein: CASSVQGYGYTF

V gene: TRBV7-3
J gene: TRBJ2-3
D gene: NA
clone size: NA
CDR3 DNA: TGTGCCAGCAGCTTACAGGGTCGGACAGATACGCAGTATTTT
CDR3 protein: CASSLQGRTDTQYF

V gene: TRBV18
J gene: TRBJ1-2
D gene: NA
clone size: NA
CDR3 DNA: TGTGCCAGCTCACCCTCTTGGGACCCGCGGACTCTCTATGGCTACACCTTC
CDR3 protein: CASSPSWDPRTLYGYTF

V gene: TRBV7-8
J gene: TRBJ1-1
D gene: NA
clone size: many
CDR3 DNA: TGTGCCAGCAGCTACGGGGCGAATCCGGCCATGAACACTGAAGCTTTCTTT
CDR3 protein: CASSYGANPAMNTEAFF

V gene: TRBV2
J gene: TRBJ2-7
D gene: NA
clone size: many
CDR3 DNA: TGTGCCAGCAGTGAAGCGCTTCGTTTTTTGGGTTCCGAGCAGTACTTC
CDR3 protein: CASSEALRFLGSEQYF

V gene: TRBV28
J gene: TRBJ2-3
D gene: NA
clone size: many
CDR3 DNA: TGTGCCAGCAGCCCGAGGACGTACCGCACAGATACGCAGTATTTT
CDR3 protein: CASSPRTYRTDTQYF

V gene: TRBV7-2
J gene: TRBJ1-2
D gene: NA
clone size: many
CDR3 DNA: TGTGCCAGCAGCGACAAACGGATTCCAAACTATGGCTACACCTTC
CDR3 protein: CASSDKRIPNYGYTF

V gene: TRBV7-2
J gene: TRBJ1-5
D gene: TRBD1
clone size: many
CDR3 DNA: TGTGCCAGCAGCGCCCGGACAGGGCATCAGCCCCAGCATTTT
CDR3 protein: CASSARTGHQPQHF

V gene: TRBV6-5
J gene: TRBJ2-2
D gene: NA
clone size: many
CDR3 DNA: TGTGCCAGCAGTTACCAGACCGGGGAGCTGTTTTTT
CDR3 protein: CASSYQTGELFF

V gene: TRBV11-1
J gene: TRBJ1-1
D gene: NA
clone size: many
CDR3 DNA: TGTGCCAGCAGCTTAGTTTATGGGGACACTGAAGCTTTCTTT
CDR3 protein: CASSLVYGDTEAFF

V gene: TRBV12-3/TRBV12-4
J gene: TRBJ2-3
D gene: TRBD2
clone size: many
CDR3 DNA: TGTGCCAGCAGTTTAGGAGTAGCGGGGGGGCAGACAGATACGCAGTATTTT
CDR3 protein: CASSLGVAGGQTDTQYF

V gene: TRBV29-1
J gene: TRBJ1-2
D gene: NA
clone size: NA
CDR3 DNA: TGCAGCGTTCGAAGGGATGGAGCTAACTATGGCTACACCTTC
CDR3 protein: CSVRRDGANYGYTF

V gene: TRBV12-3/TRBV12-4
J gene: TRBJ1-2
D gene: TRBD1
clone size: many
CDR3 DNA: TGTGCCAGCAGACAGGGGGCTAACTATGGCTACACCTTC
CDR3 protein: CASRQGANYGYTF

V gene: TRBV2
J gene: TRBJ2-6
D gene: NA
clone size: NA
CDR3 DNA: TGTGCCAGCAGTCTCGACAGGATTGGGGCCAACGTCCTGACTTTC
CDR3 protein: CASSLDRIGANVLTF

V gene: TRBV28
J gene: TRBJ2-3
D gene: NA
clone size: many
CDR3 DNA: TGTGCCAGCACCAGCGCGGGGGCCTTACAGTATTTT
CDR3 protein: CASTSAGALQYF

V gene: TRBV15
J gene: TRBJ2-1
D gene: TRBD2
clone size: NA
CDR3 DNA: TGTGCCACCAGCAGAGCTAGCGGGGATTACAATGAGCAGTTCTTC
CDR3 protein: CATSRASGDYNEQFF

V gene: TRBV6-2/TRBV6-3
J gene: TRBJ2-2
D gene: NA
clone size: few
CDR3 DNA: TGTGCCAGCAGTCCCCCGGGGAGGGGGCTCTCCGGGGAGCTGTTTTTT
CDR3 protein: CASSPPGRGLSGELFF

V gene: TRBV6-5
J gene: TRBJ1-6
D gene: NA
clone size: many
CDR3 DNA: TGTGCCAGCAGTTACGGCGCGCCTACAAATTCACCCCTCCACTTT
CDR3 protein: CASSYGAPTNSPLHF

V gene: TRBV20-1
J gene: TRBJ2-1
D gene: NA
clone size: NA
CDR3 DNA: TGCAGTGCCAGGAGGGTTTACAATGAGCAGTTCTTC
CDR3 protein: CSARRVYNEQFF

V gene: TRBV4-2
J gene: TRBJ1-5
D gene: NA
clone size: many
CDR3 DNA: TGTGCCAGCAGCCCCTGGACGGAGGGTAATCAGCCCCAGCATTTT
CDR3 protein: CASSPWTEGNQPQHF

V gene: TRBV10-3
J gene: TRBJ2-6
D gene: TRBD1
clone size: many
CDR3 DNA: TGTGCCATCAGCATGGACAGGGCTGGGGCCAACGTCCTGACTTTC
CDR3 protein: CAISMDRAGANVLTF

V gene: TRBV5-4
J gene: TRBJ2-7
D gene: NA
clone size: many
CDR3 DNA: TGTGCCAGCAGCTTCGGCCACCCCGGGGTGGAGCAGTACTTC
CDR3 protein: CASSFGHPGVEQYF